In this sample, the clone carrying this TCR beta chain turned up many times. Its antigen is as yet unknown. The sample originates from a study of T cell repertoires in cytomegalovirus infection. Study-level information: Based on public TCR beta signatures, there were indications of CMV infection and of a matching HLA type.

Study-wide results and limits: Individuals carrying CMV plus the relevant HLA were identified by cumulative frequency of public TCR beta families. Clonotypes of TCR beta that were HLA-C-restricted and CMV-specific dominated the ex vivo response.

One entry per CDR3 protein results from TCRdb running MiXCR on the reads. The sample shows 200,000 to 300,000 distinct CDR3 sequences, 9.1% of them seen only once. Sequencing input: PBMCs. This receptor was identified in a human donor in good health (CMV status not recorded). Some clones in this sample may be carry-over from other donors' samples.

CDR3 sequence reads: CASLLAGDTDTQYF. In DNA, the CDR3 is TGTGCCAGCCTCCTAGCGGGAGACACAGATACGCAGTATTTT. This chain joins TRBV12-3 or TRBV12-4 and TRBJ2-3; 10 nucleotides agree with TRBD2. CDR3 length equals 14 residues. Trimming at V came to 8 bases and at J to 2 bases, leaving 4 bases not matched to a gene.